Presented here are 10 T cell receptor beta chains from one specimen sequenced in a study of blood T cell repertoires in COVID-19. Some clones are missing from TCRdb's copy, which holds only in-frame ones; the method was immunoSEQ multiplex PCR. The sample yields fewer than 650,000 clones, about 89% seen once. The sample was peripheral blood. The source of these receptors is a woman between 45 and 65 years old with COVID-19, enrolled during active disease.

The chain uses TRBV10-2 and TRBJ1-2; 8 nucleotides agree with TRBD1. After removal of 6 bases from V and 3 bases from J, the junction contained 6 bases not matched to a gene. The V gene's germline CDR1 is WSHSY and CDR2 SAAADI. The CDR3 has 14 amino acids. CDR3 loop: CASRQGERDYGYTF. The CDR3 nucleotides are TGCGCCAGCAGACAGGGGGAAAGAGACTATGGCTACACCTTC.

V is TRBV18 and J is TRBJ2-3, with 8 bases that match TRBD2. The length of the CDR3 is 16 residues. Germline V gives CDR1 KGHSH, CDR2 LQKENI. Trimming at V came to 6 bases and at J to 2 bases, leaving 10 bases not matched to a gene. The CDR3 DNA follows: TGTGCCAGCTCCCTTGGACTAGCCCTCAACACAGATACGCAGTATTTT. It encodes CASSLGLALNTDTQYF.

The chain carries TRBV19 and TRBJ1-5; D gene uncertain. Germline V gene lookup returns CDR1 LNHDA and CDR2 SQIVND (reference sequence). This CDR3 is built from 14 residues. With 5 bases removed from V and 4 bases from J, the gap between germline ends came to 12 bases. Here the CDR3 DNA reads TGTGCCAGTAGTCTCTATACCCCAAATCAGCCCCAGCATTTT. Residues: CASSLYTPNQPQHF.

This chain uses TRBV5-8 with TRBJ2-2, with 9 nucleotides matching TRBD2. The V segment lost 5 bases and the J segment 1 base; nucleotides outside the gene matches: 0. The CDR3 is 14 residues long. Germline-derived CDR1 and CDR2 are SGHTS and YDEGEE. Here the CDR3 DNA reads TGTGCCAGCAGGACTAGCGGGAACACCGGGGAGCTGTTTTTT. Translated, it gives CASRTSGNTGELFF.

The CDR3 sequence: CASSSGESEQFF. The DNA of the CDR3 is TGTGCCAGCAGCTCAGGGGAGAGCGAGCAGTTCTTC. V usage is TRBV6-4 and J usage is TRBJ2-1, with D possibly TRBD1 on 6 matching bases. This CDR3 contains 12 residues. Deletions cut 6 bases from V and 10 bases from J, with 13 bases between. Germline CDR1 MRHNA, CDR2 SNTAGT.

CDR3 nucleotides: TGTGCCAGCAGTTACTCGAAGGCAGGGGGCCAAGAGGAGCAGTACTTC. Translated: CASSYSKAGGQEEQYF. The chain joins TRBV6-5 to TRBJ2-7; 8 bases are a match to TRBD1. From germline, CDR1 is MNHEY and CDR2 SVGAGI. CDR3 length equals 16 residues. With V trimmed by 0 bases and J by 7 bases, 11 bases remained unmatched.

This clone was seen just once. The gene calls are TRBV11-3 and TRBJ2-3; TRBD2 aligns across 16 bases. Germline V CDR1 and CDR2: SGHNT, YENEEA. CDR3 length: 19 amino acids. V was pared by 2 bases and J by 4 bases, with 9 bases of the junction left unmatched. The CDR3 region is CASSLRPGLAGGHADTQYF. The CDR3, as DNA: TGTGCCAGCAGCTTACGTCCGGGACTAGCGGGGGGGCATGCAGATACGCAGTATTTT. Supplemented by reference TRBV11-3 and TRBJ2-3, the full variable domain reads EAGVVQSPRYKIIEKKQPVAFWCNPISGHNTLYWYLQNLGQGPELLIRYENEEAVDDSQLPKDRFSAERLKGVDSTLKIQPAELGDSAVYLCASSLRPGLAGGHADTQYFGPGTRLTVL.

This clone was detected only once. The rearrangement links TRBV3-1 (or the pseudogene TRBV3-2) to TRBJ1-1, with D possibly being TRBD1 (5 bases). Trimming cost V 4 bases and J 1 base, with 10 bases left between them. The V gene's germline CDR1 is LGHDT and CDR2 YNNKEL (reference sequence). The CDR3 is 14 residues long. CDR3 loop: CASSPQTANTEAFF. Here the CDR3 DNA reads TGTGCCAGCAGCCCACAGACAGCGAACACTGAAGCTTTCTTT.

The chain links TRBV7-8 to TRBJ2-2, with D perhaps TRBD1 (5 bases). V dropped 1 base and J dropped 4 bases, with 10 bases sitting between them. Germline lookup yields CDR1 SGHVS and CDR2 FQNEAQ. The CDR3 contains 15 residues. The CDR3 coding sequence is TGTGCCAGCAGCTTAGGGCAGGGTCCCACCGGGGAGCTGTTTTTT. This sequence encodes CASSLGQGPTGELFF.

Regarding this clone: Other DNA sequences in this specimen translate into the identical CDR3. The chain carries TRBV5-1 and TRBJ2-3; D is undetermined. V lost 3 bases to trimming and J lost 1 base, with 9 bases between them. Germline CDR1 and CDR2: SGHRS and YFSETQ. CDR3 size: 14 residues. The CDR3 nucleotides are TGCGCCAGCAGCTCAGGCCAAGGCACAGATACGCAGTATTTT. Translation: CASSSGQGTDTQYF.